This TCR beta chain was documented in a study of blood T cell repertoires in COVID-19. Study in general: Collection of acute and convalescent COVID-19 samples took place in the United States, Italy and Spain. T cells, B-cell-depleted T cells, or PBMCs supplied cDNA or gDNA.

Study processing details: Reference gene primer amplification yielded estimated nucleated cell counts. The table came from immunoSEQ multiplex PCR; TCRdb's copy has only in-frame clones and leaves some out. The V and J calls and the clone size are those of that table, but D and trimming were determined from the DNA. The sample lists 74,000 or so clones; roughly nine tenths were seen once. V was pared by 5 bases and J by 7 bases, with 8 bases of the junction left unmatched. Germline V CDR1 and CDR2: SGHVS, FQNEAQ. The CDR3 contains 15 residues. This sequence was found in a man in his forties or fifties with active COVID-19. The chain couples TRBV7-8 to TRBJ1-6, with 7 bases identical to TRBD1. The sequencing sample was made of peripheral blood. The CDR3 sequence: CASSTEEGANSPLHF. CDR3 DNA sequence: TGTGCCAGCAGCACGGAAGAGGGGGCCAATTCACCCCTCCACTTT.